The 10 T cell receptor beta chains presented below share a single source sample, sequenced in a study of beta chain features in type 1 diabetes. Study-wide results and caveats: All four CD4+ subsets of Type 1 diabetes patients contained TCRB CDR3s that were moderately but significantly shorter.

Reverse transcribing all isolated RNA meant expressed TCRB transcripts were sequenced. TCRdb keeps only in-frame clones here, not all; method: immunoSEQ multiplex PCR. The data contain fewer than 350,000 clones, roughly 15% of them singletons. These receptors have no known antigen. Source material: naive CD4+ T cells from blood. The receptor set was obtained from a man between 18 and 29 years old with type 1 diabetes.

Only a few counts were recorded for this clone. V and J are TRBV10-3 and TRBJ2-7, with D possibly TRBD1 on 5 matching bases. This CDR3 comprises 12 residues. The germline CDR1 and CDR2 sequences are ENHRY and SYGVKD. V gave up 5 bases and J gave up 3 bases, with 8 bases separating them. The CDR3 region has the DNA TGTGCCATCAGTCCCAGGGACTACGAGCAGTACTTC. Its protein product is CAISPRDYEQYF.

Only a few counts were recorded for this clone. The chain's CDR3 is CAAPAGGSNYGYTF. DNA of the CDR3: TGTGCCGCCCCAGCGGGGGGGAGTAACTATGGCTACACCTTC. The chain uses TRBV30 and TRBJ1-2, with D tentatively TRBD1 (5 bases). The V end was cut by 8 bases, the J end by 1 base, with 17 bases between. The CDR3 runs 14 residues. Germline CDR1 GTSNPN, CDR2 SVGIG (reference sequence).

The chain carries TRBV18 and TRBJ2-7, with 10 bases identical to TRBD1. Trimming cost V 3 bases and J 5 bases; bases outside gene matches: 7. Germline V lookup: CDR1 KGHSH, CDR2 LQKENI. CDR3 size: 15 residues. The CDR3 DNA follows: TGTGCCAGCTCACCGGGGACAGGGGAAAAGAACGAGCAGTACTTC. This encodes CASSPGTGEKNEQYF.

This clone has a handful of counts. The CDR3 spells CASSPRRETQYF. CDR3 in DNA: TGTGCCAGCAGCCCCCGGCGGGAGACCCAGTACTTC. The J gene is TRBJ2-5, the V gene TRBV7-9; no reliable D call. Trimming shortened V by 5 bases and J by 5 bases, and 9 bases separated the two germline ends. Germline-derived CDR1 and CDR2 are SEHNR and FQNEAQ (reference sequence). This CDR3 is built from 12 residues. Full variable domain (remainder filled in from reference TRBV7-9 and TRBJ2-5): DTGVSQNPRHKITKRGQNVTFRCDPISEHNRLYWYRQTLGQGPEFLTYFQNEAQLEKSRLLSDRFSAERPKGSFSTLEIQRTEQGDSAMYLCASSPRRETQYFGPGTRLLVL.

The chain carries TRBV6-6 and TRBJ2-2; D unresolved. This CDR3 region has 14 residues. In germline, CDR1 is MNHNY, CDR2 SVGAGI (reference sequence). Trimming removed 6 bases from V and 0 bases from J, with 8 bases in between. CDR3 region: CASRSDSNTGELFF. Written as DNA, the CDR3 is TGTGCCAGCAGATCAGACTCGAACACCGGGGAGCTGTTTTTT.

This clone was seen more than once but under ten times. The chain carries TRBV18 and TRBJ2-3; D possibly corresponds to TRBD2 (7 bases). Between the trimmed V and J ends, which lost 1 base and 4 bases, there was a span of 12 bases. This CDR3 comprises 15 residues. From germline, CDR1 is KGHSH and CDR2 LQKENI. The CDR3 region is CASSPLRGGADTQYF. CDR3 nucleotide sequence: TGTGCCAGCTCACCACTACGAGGGGGGGCAGATACGCAGTATTTT.

The table lists this clone with a few counts. This chain uses TRBV14 with TRBJ2-1; TRBD2 matches 9 bases. J gave up 0 bases and V 5 bases, and 5 bases lay outside the gene matches. CDR1 SGHDN and CDR2 FVKESK come from the germline V gene. The CDR3 extends over 16 amino acids. For the CDR3, the DNA is TGTGCCAGCAGCTCCTCGACTAGCGGCTCCTACAATGAGCAGTTCTTC. Protein sequence: CASSSSTSGSYNEQFF.

This rearrangement joins TRBV29-1 to TRBJ2-7; TRBD1 might be the D (6 bases). Germline V gene sequence: CDR1 SQVTM, CDR2 ANQGSEA. The CDR3 extends over 15 amino acids. V was clipped by 0 bases and J by 0 bases, with 12 bases between them. CDR3 protein: CSVEERQGSSYEQYF. The CDR3 DNA reads as TGCAGCGTTGAAGAACGGCAGGGGAGCTCCTACGAGCAGTACTTC.

This clone showed up just a few times. This chain uses TRBV5-1 with TRBJ1-2; the D gene is possibly TRBD1 (6 bases). The germline V and J ends were trimmed by 4 bases and 3 bases, with 10 bases remaining between them. The CDR3 extends over 13 amino acids. The V gene's germline CDR1 is SGHRS and CDR2 YFSETQ. The CDR3 sequence: CASSTQGDYGYTF. Written as DNA, the CDR3 is TGCGCCAGCAGCACACAGGGTGACTATGGCTACACCTTC.

This clone was found a few times. CDR3: CAWTQATWGGTQYF. The CDR3 DNA is TGTGCCTGGACCCAGGCGACCTGGGGAGGGACCCAGTACTTC. J is TRBJ2-5 and V is TRBV30; possible D gene TRBD2, 6 bases. CDR3 size: 14 residues. V was shortened by 4 bases and J by 7 bases, with 19 bases between the two germline ends. Germline CDR1 reads GTSNPN; CDR2 reads SVGIG (reference sequence).